Reported below is one T cell receptor (beta chain). Its antigen is unidentified. The data derive from a study of T cell responses to AZD1222 COVID-19 vaccine. Study results and caveats: Sampled repertoires all dated from after the peak T cell response. There were mostly white British donors and more females than males, and clonal diversity was possibly underestimated.

Profiled with immunoSEQ multiplex PCR; TCRdb holds only in-frame clones, not every one. The sample has 95,000 to 110,000 clones, 80% to 95% seen once. The analysis combined second doses at about 4 or about 12 weeks. CDR1 is SGDLS and CDR2 is YYNGEE in the germline V gene. Trimming left V 2 bases short and J 1 base short, with 14 bases between. This CDR3 region has 16 residues. The TCR originated in an adult who received the AZD1222 COVID-19 vaccine. The rearrangement joins TRBV9 to TRBJ2-3, with D perhaps matching TRBD1 or TRBD2 (5 bases each). Sequencing used peripheral blood, obtained 28 days after the second AZD1222 dose. For the CDR3, the DNA is TGTGCCAGCAGCGTTATACCGGGACCCCGCACAGATACGCAGTATTTT. Translation: CASSVIPGPRTDTQYF.